What follows describes a single T cell receptor (beta chain). Germline V CDR1 and CDR2: LGHDT, YNNKEL (reference sequence). The CDR3 runs to 16 residues. V shed 5 bases and J 7 bases; nucleotides not matched to a gene: 12. This table comes from immunoSEQ multiplex PCR, and its TCRdb copy is limited to in-frame clones, with some not included. The table records some 220,000 clones, around 83% of them present only once. This sample stems from a study of blood T cell repertoires in COVID-19. About the study: Italy, Spain and the United States were the sources of the convalescent and acute COVID-19 samples.

The chain joins TRBV3-1 (or the pseudogene TRBV3-2) to TRBJ2-1; TRBD1 agrees at 9 bases. The source is a man in his fifties or sixties with active or convalescent COVID-19. The sequencing sample was made of peripheral blood. The CDR3 is CASSKTTGGSGNEQFF. CDR3 sequence (DNA): TGTGCCAGCAGCAAAACTACAGGGGGCAGCGGTAATGAGCAGTTCTTC.